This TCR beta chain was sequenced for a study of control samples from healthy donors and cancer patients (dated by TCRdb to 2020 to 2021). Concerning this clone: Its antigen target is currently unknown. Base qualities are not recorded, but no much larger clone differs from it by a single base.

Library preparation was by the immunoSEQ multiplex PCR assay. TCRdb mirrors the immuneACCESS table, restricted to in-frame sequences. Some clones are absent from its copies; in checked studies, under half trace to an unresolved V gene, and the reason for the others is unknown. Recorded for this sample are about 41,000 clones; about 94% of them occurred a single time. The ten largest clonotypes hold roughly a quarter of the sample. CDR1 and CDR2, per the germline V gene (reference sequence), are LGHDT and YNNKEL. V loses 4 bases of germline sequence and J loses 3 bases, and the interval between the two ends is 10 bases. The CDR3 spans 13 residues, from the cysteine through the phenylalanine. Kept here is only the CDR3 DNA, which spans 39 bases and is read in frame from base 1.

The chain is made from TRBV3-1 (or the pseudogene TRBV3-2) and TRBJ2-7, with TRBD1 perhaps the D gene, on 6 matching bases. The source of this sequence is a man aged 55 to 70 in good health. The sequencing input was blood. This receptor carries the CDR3 CASSRGQLYEQYF. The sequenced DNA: TGTGCCAGCAGCCGCGGACAGCTCTACGAGCAGTACTTC.